This TCR beta chain is drawn from a study of CD8 T cells in ankylosing spondylitis. Findings of the study overall: Matched ankylosing spondylitis synovial fluid reportedly contained a significantly enriched population of disease-linked clones. Within peripheral blood, clones linked to disease were CD8+ and relatively rare. What appeared characteristic of ankylosing spondylitis blood was a TCR beta motif of seven to nine highly homologous variants.

About this clonotype itself: Its antigen is not known.

Germline V gene data show CDR1 as LNHDA and CDR2 as SQIVND (reference sequence). This CDR3 has 13 residues. Deletions cut 10 bases from V and 4 bases from J, with 17 bases between. Each TCR beta library was made by quantitative 5'-RACE that incorporated molecular barcodes. In TCRdb, the 5' RACE reads were re-called with MiXCR into one record per CDR3 protein. The sample includes fewer than 650,000 distinct CDR3 sequences, about an eighth of them seen just once. Sequencing input: blood, either unsorted or a sorted T cell fraction (not recorded which). The sequence was collected from a male donor with ankylosing spondylitis. The chain couples TRBV19 to TRBJ2-7, with D perhaps assigned TRBD1 or TRBD2 (5 bases each). The CDR3 DNA reads as TGTGCCACCTCGGGGCCTGGAGGTTACGAGCAGTACGTC. As protein: CATSGPGGYEQYV.